This T cell receptor (beta chain) was identified in a study of shared clonotypes between healthy human individuals. Across the study: A few men and a couple of women, aged 18 to 49, were donors.

TCRdb's table, derived via immunoSEQ multiplex PCR, lists solely in-frame clones and lacks some. The table has over 2,000,000 clones, just over 90% seen once. CD45RO-negative CD8 cells positively selected for CCR7 made up the naive population, which excluded terminally differentiated effector memory CD45RA+ cells. Trimming shortened V by 6 bases and J by 5 bases, and 16 bases separated the two germline ends. The germline CDR1 and CDR2 sequences are LNHDA and SQIVND (reference sequence). This CDR3 has 14 amino acids. Sequenced material: naive CD8+ T cells from PBMCs. The chain combines TRBV19 with TRBJ1-2; a possible D gene is TRBD1 (6 bases). This TCR was recovered from a man between 18 and 29 years old in good health. Some clones in this sample may be carry-over from other donors' samples. The CDR3 here is CASRDVGGQYGYTF. The CDR3 DNA follows: TGTGCCAGTAGGGACGTCGGGGGGCAATATGGCTACACCTTC.